The 4 T cell receptor beta chains listed next were all sequenced from one sample in a study of control samples from healthy donors and cancer patients. Using immunoSEQ multiplex PCR, the repertoire was profiled, and TCRdb retains in-frame clones only, with some absent. The profile covers about 160,000 clones, with about 87% appearing a single time and around 12% taken by the ten largest. Sample: blood. The source of these receptors is a man in his thirties or forties in good health.

CDR3 DNA sequence: TGTGCCAGCTCACCCCTCGGGAAGCCCTGGCCCCAGCATTTT. Residues: CASSPLGKPWPQHF. The chain is built from TRBV18 and TRBJ1-5; D is uncertain. This CDR3 has 14 residues. The V gene's germline CDR1 is KGHSH and CDR2 LQKENI. The V and J ends lost 3 bases and 9 bases respectively, with 15 bases between them.

The rearrangement links TRBV10-3 to TRBJ2-6; the match to TRBD1 covers 11 bases. Trimming removed 0 bases from V and 0 bases from J; junction bases left unmatched: 1. This CDR3 has 18 residues. Germline lookup yields CDR1 ENHRY and CDR2 SYGVKD. This chain's CDR3 is CAISESGTGGSGANVLTF. DNA for the CDR3: TGTGCCATCAGTGAGTCCGGGACAGGGGGCTCTGGGGCCAACGTCCTGACTTTC.

The chain is built from TRBV4-1 and TRBJ2-7; 9 bases fit TRBD1. J was trimmed by 2 bases and V by 1 base; bases with no gene match: 0. Germline V CDR1 and CDR2: MGHRA, YSYEKL. This CDR3 has 14 residues. The CDR3 loop reads CASSQGQGAYEQYF. The CDR3 region has the DNA TGCGCCAGCAGCCAAGGACAGGGGGCCTACGAGCAGTACTTC.

This sequence joins TRBV10-3 and TRBJ1-2; no clear D. V was trimmed by 8 bases and J by 6 bases, leaving 16 bases between them. CDR1 and CDR2 from the germline V gene are ENHRY and SYGVKD. The CDR3 sequence is 13 residues long. The CDR3 DNA reads as TGTGCCATCCAGCGCGGAGGGATAGATGGCTACACCTTC. It specifies CAIQRGGIDGYTF.